This TCR beta chain derives from a study of T cell responses to AZD1222 COVID-19 vaccine. The J segment lost 10 bases and the V segment lost 10 bases, leaving 9 bases of the junction unmatched. From germline, CDR1 is MNHEY and CDR2 SVGAGI. The CDR3 spans 13 residues. Clones were read by immunoSEQ multiplex PCR, and TCRdb kept only the in-frame ones, dropping some. The data contain 150,000 to 250,000 clones, roughly 92% of them singletons. The gene calls are TRBV6-5 and TRBJ1-6; 8 bases agree with TRBD1. The material was peripheral blood, obtained 28 days after the second AZD1222 dose. The sequence was collected from an adult who received the AZD1222 COVID-19 vaccine. The CDR3 region has the DNA TGTGCCACCGATTGGACAGGGCACTCACCCCTCCACTTT. Translation gives CATDWTGHSPLHF.